This entry describes one T cell receptor (beta chain). Its specificity is unknown. The sample is drawn from a study of T cell responses to AZD1222 COVID-19 vaccine. Study-level results: In a largely white British group with more females than males, clonal diversity was possibly underestimated.

From germline, CDR1 is MNHEY and CDR2 SMNVEV (reference sequence). The CDR3 has 13 residues. Profiled with immunoSEQ multiplex PCR; TCRdb holds only in-frame clones, not every one. The profile covers 95,000 to 150,000 clones, with nearly 90% appearing a single time and 4% to 4.5% taken by the ten largest. Here the sequenced sample was peripheral blood, taken on day 0 of AZD1222 vaccination. This chain uses TRBV27 with TRBJ2-7; 7 nucleotides match TRBD1. The clonotype was recovered from an adult in good health. CDR3 sequence: CAAGGQPSYEQYF. CDR3 sequence (DNA): TGTGCGGCAGGGGGACAACCCTCCTACGAGCAGTACTTC.